The rows below give T cell receptor beta chains drawn from one sample of a study of identical twins. TCRdb itself ran the 5' RACE reads through MiXCR, one entry per CDR3 protein. The data contain 600,000 to 700,000 distinct CDR3 sequences, 21% of them seen just once; the ten biggest clones take up about 4.5%. Separately, the same data were catalogued under a study of T cells expressing NK-cell markers.

Specimen: PBMCs. These receptors were collected from a woman aged 18-29 years in good health. Both conserved end residues are part of each CDR3. D genes are given only for firm matches. Size is omitted from some rows. Given values are once, few, many or a class for expanded clones.

>-|TRBJ1-1|-|TRBV11-3
TGTGCCAGCAGCTTAGAGGGGGCAATGAACACTGAAGCTTTCTTT
CASSLEGAMNTEAFF
>-|TRBJ2-5|-|TRBV7-2
TGTGCCAGCAGCTCGGAGATCGCTGAGACCCAGTACTTC
CASSSEIAETQYF
>few|TRBJ2-1|TRBD2|TRBV20-1
TGCAGTGCTAGAGGTACTAGCGGGAGGCGGGGCAATGAGCAGTTCTTC
CSARGTSGRRGNEQFF
>few|TRBJ2-5|-|TRBV27
TGTGCCAGCAGTTTGCTCAGGGAGCAAGAGACCCAGTACTTC
CASSLLREQETQYF
>few|TRBJ1-1|TRBD1|TRBV6-5
TGTGCCAGCAGTCAAGACAGGGTTGAAGCTTTCTTT
CASSQDRVEAFF
>-|TRBJ1-1|-|TRBV4-1
TGCGCCAGCAGCCAAGCTTTTTCCTCGGACACTGAAGCTTTCTTT
CASSQAFSSDTEAFF
>many|TRBJ1-5|-|TRBV25-1
TGTGCCAGCAGATCTCAGGGGCTGGGTCAGCCCCAGCATTTT
CASRSQGLGQPQHF
>few|TRBJ2-3|TRBD1|TRBV7-9
TGTGCCAGCAGAAAAACAGGGGCGAAATACACAGATACGCAGTATTTT
CASRKTGAKYTDTQYF
>many|TRBJ2-7|TRBD1|TRBV10-3
TGTGCCATCAGGGAGGGACAGGCCTGGGAGCAGTACTTC
CAIREGQAWEQYF
>few|TRBJ1-1|-|TRBV10-3
TGTGCCATCAGTGAGTCGTTAGGTTTCACTGAAGCTTTCTTT
CAISESLGFTEAFF
>few|TRBJ2-7|TRBD1|TRBV20-1
TGCAGTGCTGGGTCACAGGGGTTCGCGCAGTACTTC
CSAGSQGFAQYF
>-|TRBJ2-1|-|TRBV5-1
TGCGCCAGCAGCTTTTTAGCGGTCCCCTACAATGAGCAGTTCTTC
CASSFLAVPYNEQFF
>few|TRBJ2-5|-|TRBV20-1
TGCAGTGCTAGAACGGTCTTCGATGTCGAGACCCAGTACTTC
CSARTVFDVETQYF
>-|TRBJ2-7|TRBD1|TRBV20-1
TGCAGTGCTAGTTCGGGGACAGTATCCTACGAGCAGTACTTC
CSASSGTVSYEQYF
>few|TRBJ1-4|-|TRBV20-1
TGCAGTGCGTTGGGGGGATCGAATGAAAAACTGTTTTTT
CSALGGSNEKLFF
>few|TRBJ2-5|-|TRBV20-1
TGCAGCGCGGGGGACAGCCGAAGTTTCCAAGAGACCCAGTACTTC
CSAGDSRSFQETQYF